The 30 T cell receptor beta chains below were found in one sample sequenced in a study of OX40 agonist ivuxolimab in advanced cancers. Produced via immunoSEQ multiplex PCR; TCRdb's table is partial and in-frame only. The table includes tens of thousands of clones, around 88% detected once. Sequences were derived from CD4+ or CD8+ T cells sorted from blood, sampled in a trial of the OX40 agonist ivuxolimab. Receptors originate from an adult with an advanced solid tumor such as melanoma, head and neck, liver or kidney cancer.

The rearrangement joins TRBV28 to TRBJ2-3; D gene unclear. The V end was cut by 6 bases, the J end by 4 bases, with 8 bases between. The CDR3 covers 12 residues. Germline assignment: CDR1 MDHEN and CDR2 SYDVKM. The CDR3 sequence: CASSDWADTQYF. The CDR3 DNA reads TGTGCCAGCAGCGATTGGGCAGATACGCAGTATTTT.

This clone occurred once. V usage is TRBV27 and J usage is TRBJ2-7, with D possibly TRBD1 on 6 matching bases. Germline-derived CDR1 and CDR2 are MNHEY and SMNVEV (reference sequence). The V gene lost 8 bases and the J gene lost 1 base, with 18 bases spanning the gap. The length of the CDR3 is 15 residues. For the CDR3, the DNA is TGTGCCAGCCCTATCATATCGGACAGTTCCTACGAGCAGTACTTC. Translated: CASPIISDSSYEQYF.

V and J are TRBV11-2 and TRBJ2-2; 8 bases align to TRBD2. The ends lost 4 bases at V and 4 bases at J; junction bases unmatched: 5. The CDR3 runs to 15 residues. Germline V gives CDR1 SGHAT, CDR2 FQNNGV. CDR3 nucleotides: TGTGCCAGCAGCTCGGGACTAGTGGGCACCGGGGAGCTGTTTTTT. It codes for CASSSGLVGTGELFF.

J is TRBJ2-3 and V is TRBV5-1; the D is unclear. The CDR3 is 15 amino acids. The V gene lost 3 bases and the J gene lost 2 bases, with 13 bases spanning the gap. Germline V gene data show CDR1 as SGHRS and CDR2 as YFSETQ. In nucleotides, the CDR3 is TGCGCCAGCAGCTGGACCGCCACCAACACAGATACGCAGTATTTT. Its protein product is CASSWTATNTDTQYF.

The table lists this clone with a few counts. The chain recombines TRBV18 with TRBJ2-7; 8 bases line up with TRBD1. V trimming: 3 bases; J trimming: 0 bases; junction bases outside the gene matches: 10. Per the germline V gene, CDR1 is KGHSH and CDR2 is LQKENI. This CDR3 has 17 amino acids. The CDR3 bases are TGTGCCAGCTCACCCAGGGGGCAGTCCCGGATCTCCTACGAGCAGTACTTC. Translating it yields CASSPRGQSRISYEQYF.

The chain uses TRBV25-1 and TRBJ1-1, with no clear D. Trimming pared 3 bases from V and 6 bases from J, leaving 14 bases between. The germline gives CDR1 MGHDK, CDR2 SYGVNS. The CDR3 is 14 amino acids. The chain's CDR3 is CASSESHVSAEAFF. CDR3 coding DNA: TGTGCCAGCAGTGAGTCTCACGTTTCGGCTGAAGCTTTCTTT.

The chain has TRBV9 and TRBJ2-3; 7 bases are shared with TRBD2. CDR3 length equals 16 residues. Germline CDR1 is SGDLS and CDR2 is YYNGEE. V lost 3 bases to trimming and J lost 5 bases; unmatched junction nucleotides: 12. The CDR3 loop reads CASSARDYLSEDTQYF. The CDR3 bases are TGTGCCAGCAGCGCTAGGGACTACCTTTCGGAAGATACGCAGTATTTT.

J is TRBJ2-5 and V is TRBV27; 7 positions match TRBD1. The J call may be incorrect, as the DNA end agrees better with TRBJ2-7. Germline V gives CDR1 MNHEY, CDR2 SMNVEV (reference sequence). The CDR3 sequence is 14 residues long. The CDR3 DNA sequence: TGTGCCACAAGACTGGGGACAGCGGTCTACGAGCAGTACTTC. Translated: CATRLGTAVYEQYF.

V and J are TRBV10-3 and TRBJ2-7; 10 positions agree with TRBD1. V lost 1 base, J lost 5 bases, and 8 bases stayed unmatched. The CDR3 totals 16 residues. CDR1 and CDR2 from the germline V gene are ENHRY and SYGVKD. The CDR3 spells CAISELGGQGMDEQYF. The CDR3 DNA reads TGTGCCATCAGTGAGTTGGGGGGACAGGGGATGGACGAGCAGTACTTC.

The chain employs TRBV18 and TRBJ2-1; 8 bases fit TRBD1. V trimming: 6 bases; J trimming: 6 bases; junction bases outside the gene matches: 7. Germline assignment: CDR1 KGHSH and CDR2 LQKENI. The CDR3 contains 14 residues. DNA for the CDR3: TGTGCCAGCTCCAAAGACAGGGGCGGCAATGAGCAGTTCTTC. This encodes CASSKDRGGNEQFF.

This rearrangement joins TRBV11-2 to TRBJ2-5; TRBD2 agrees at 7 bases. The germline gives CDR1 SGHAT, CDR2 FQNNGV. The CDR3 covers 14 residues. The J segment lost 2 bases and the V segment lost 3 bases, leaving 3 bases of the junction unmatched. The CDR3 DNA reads TGTGCCAGCAGCTTCTCGGGGGGTCAAGAGACCCAGTACTTC. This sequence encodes CASSFSGGQETQYF.

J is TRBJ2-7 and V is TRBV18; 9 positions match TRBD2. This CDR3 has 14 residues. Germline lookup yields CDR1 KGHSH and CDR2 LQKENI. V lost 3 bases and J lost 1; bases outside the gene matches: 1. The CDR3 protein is CASSPSGSSYEQYF. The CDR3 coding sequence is TGTGCCAGCTCACCTAGCGGGAGTTCCTACGAGCAGTACTTC.

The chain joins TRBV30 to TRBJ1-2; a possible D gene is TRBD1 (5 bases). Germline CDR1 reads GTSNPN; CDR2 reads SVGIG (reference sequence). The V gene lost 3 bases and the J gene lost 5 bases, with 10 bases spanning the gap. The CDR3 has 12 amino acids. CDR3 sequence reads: CAWSGGGYGYTF. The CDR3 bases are TGTGCCTGGAGCGGTGGGGGATATGGCTACACCTTC.

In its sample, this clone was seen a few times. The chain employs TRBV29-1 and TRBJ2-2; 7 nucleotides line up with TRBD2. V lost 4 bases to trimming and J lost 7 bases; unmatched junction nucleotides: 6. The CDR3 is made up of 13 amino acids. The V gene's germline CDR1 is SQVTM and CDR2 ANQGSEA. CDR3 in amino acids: CSVGLAGIGELFF. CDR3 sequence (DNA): TGCAGCGTTGGTTTAGCGGGTATCGGGGAGCTGTTTTTT.

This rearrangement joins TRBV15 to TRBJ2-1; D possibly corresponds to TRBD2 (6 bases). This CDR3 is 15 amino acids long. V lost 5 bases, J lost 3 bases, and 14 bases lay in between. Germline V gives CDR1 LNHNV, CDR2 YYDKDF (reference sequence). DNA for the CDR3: TGTGCCACCAGCCCGACGGGCGGGATCTACAATGAGCAGTTCTTC. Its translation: CATSPTGGIYNEQFF.

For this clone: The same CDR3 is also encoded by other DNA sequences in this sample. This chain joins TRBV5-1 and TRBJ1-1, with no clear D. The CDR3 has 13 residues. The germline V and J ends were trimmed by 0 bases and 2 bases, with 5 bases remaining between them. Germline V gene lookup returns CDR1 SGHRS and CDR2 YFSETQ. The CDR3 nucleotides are TGCGCCAGCAGCTTGGCCCTCAACACTGAAGCTTTCTTT. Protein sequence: CASSLALNTEAFF. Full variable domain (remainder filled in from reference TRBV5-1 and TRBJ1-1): KAGVTQTPRYLIKTRGQQVTLSCSPISGHRSVSWYQQTPGQGLQFLFEYFSETQRNKGNFPGRFSGRQFSNSRSEMNVSTLELGDSALYLCASSLALNTEAFFGQGTRLTVV.

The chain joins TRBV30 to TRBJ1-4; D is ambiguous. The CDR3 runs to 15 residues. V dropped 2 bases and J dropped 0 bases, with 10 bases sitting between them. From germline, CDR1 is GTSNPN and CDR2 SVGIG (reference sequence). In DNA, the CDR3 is TGTGCCTGGAGTCAGGACTCTACAACTAATGAAAAACTGTTTTTT. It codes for CAWSQDSTTNEKLFF.

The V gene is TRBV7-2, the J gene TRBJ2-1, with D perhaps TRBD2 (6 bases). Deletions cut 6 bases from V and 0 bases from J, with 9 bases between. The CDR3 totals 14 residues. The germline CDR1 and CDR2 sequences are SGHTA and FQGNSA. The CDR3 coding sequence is TGTGCCAGCAGACGGGGGAGCTCCTACAATGAGCAGTTCTTC. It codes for CASRRGSSYNEQFF.

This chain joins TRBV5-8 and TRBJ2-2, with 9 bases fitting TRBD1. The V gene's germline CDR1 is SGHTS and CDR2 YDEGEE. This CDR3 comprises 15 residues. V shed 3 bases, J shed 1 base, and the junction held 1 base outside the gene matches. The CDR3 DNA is TGTGCCAGCAGCTCGGGACAGGGGAACACCGGGGAGCTGTTTTTT. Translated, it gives CASSSGQGNTGELFF.

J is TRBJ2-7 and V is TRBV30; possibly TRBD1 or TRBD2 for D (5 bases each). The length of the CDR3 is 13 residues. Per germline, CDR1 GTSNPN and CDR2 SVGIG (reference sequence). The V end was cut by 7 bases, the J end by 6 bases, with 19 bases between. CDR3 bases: TGTGCCTCCAAGCCGGGGCTAAGGGGCGAGCAGTACTTC. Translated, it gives CASKPGLRGEQYF.

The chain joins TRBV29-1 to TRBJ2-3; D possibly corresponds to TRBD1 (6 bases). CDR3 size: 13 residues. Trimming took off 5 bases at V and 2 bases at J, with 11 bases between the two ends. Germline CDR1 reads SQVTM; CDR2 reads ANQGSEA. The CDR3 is CSVNRAATDTQYF. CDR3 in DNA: TGCAGCGTTAACAGGGCTGCCACAGATACGCAGTATTTT.

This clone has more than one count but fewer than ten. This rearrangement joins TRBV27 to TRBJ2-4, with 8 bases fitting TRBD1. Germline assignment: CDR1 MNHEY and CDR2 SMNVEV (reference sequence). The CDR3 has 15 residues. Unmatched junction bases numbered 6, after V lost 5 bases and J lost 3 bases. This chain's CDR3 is CASSKTGVGKNIQYF. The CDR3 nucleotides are TGTGCCAGCAGTAAGACAGGGGTGGGCAAAAACATTCAGTACTTC.

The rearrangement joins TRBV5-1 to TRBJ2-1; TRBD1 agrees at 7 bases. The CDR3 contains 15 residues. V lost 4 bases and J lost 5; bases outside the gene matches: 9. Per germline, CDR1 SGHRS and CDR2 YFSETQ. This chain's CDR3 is CASSGMGQNNNEQFF. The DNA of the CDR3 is TGCGCCAGCAGCGGAATGGGACAGAATAACAATGAGCAGTTCTTC. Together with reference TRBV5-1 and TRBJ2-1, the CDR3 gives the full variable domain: KAGVTQTPRYLIKTRGQQVTLSCSPISGHRSVSWYQQTPGQGLQFLFEYFSETQRNKGNFPGRFSGRQFSNSRSEMNVSTLELGDSALYLCASSGMGQNNNEQFFGPGTRLTVL.

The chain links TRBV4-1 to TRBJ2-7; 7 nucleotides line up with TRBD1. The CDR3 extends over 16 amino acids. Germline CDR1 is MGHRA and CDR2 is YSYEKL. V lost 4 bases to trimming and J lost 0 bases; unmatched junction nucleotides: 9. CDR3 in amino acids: CASSRSGGQSSYEQYF. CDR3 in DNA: TGCGCCAGCAGCCGCTCAGGGGGACAGAGCTCCTACGAGCAGTACTTC.

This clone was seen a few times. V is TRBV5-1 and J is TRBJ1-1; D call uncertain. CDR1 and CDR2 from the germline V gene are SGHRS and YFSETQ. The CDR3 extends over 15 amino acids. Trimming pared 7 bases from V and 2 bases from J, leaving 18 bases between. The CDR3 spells CASGEAPGINTEAFF. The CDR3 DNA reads TGCGCCAGCGGTGAGGCACCGGGAATAAACACTGAAGCTTTCTTT.

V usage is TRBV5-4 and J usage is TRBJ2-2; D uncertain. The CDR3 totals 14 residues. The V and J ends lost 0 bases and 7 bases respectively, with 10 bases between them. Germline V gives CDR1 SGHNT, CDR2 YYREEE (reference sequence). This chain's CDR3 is CASSLAIDSGELFF. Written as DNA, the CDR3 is TGTGCCAGCAGCTTGGCGATTGATAGCGGGGAGCTGTTTTTT.

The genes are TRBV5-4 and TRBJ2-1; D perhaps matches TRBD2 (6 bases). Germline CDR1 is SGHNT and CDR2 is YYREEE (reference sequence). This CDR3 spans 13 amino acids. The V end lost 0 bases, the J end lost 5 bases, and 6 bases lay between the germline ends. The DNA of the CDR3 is TGTGCCAGCAGCTTGGGCGGGGACAATGAGCAGTTCTTC. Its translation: CASSLGGDNEQFF. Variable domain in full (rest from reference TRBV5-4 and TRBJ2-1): ETGVTQSPTHLIKTRGQQVTLRCSSQSGHNTVSWYQQALGQGPQFIFQYYREEENGRGNFPPRFSGLQFPNYSSELNVNALELDDSALYLCASSLGGDNEQFFGPGTRLTVL.

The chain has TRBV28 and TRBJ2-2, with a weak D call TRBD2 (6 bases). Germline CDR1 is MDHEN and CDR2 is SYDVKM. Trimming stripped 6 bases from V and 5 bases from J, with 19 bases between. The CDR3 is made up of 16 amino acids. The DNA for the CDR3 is TGTGCCAGCAGAAACGGCGGGGCAGAACAAACCGGGGAGCTGTTTTTT. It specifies CASRNGGAEQTGELFF.

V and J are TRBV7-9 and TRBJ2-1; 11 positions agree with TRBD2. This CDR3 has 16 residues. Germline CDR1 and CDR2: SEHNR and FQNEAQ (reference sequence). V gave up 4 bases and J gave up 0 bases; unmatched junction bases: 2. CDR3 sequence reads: CASSSTSGSSYNEQFF. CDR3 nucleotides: TGTGCCAGCAGCTCAACTAGCGGGAGCTCCTACAATGAGCAGTTCTTC. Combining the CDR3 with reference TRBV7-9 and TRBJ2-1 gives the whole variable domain DTGVSQNPRHKITKRGQNVTFRCDPISEHNRLYWYRQTLGQGPEFLTYFQNEAQLEKSRLLSDRFSAERPKGSFSTLEIQRTEQGDSAMYLCASSSTSGSSYNEQFFGPGTRLTVL.

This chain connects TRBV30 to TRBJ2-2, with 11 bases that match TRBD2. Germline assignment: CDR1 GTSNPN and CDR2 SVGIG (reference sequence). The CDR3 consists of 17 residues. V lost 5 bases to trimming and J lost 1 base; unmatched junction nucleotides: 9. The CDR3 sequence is CAWSGLAARGNTGELFF. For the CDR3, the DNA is TGTGCCTGGTCGGGACTAGCGGCGAGAGGGAACACCGGGGAGCTGTTTTTT.